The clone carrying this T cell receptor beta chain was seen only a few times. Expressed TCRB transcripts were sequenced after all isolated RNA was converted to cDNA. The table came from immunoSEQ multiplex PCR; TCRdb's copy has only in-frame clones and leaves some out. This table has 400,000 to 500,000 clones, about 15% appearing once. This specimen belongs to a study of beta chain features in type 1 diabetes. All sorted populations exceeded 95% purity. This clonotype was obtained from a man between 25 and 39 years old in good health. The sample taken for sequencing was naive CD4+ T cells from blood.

CDR3 residues: CASSPPSYYEQYF. In DNA form, the CDR3 reads TGTGCCAGCAGCCCCCCCTCCTACTACGAGCAGTACTTC. The chain uses TRBV7-2 and TRBJ2-7, with D unresolved. V dropped 5 bases and J dropped 3 bases, with 11 bases sitting between them. This CDR3 is built from 13 residues. Germline assignment: CDR1 SGHTA and CDR2 FQGNSA.